The 32 T cell receptor beta chains listed next were all sequenced from one sample in a study of blood T cells in healthy people across ages. Using a J-beta primer mix together with a sample-barcoded 5' primer, a second PCR was run for roughly 6 to 12 cycles. One entry per CDR3 protein, called by TCRdb with MiXCR from the 5' RACE reads. The sample consists of 800,000 to 950,000 distinct CDR3 sequences, around 48% of them appearing once. Sequenced material: blood. The receptors derive from a man aged 30 to 39 in good health.

CDR3 protein: CASSLTLDRVKTQFF. For the CDR3, the DNA is TGTGCCAGCAGCCTTACTTTGGACAGGGTAAAGACCCAGTTCTTC. The rearrangement uses TRBV11-3 and TRBJ2-5; 8 nucleotides align to TRBD1. Matching the DNA end better, TRBJ2-1 makes the J call doubtful. The germline V gene has CDR1 SGHNT and CDR2 YENEEA. There are 15 residues in the CDR3.

This clonotype was seen more than once but under ten times. The chain combines TRBV12-3 or TRBV12-4 with TRBJ2-5; perhaps TRBD1 as D (6 bases). The J call may be faulty, since TRBJ2-7 better matches the DNA end. The CDR3 runs 14 residues. CDR3 nucleotide sequence: TGTGCCAGCAGTTTCAACAGGGTTGGCAACGAGCAGTACTTC. Amino acids: CASSFNRVGNEQYF.

The V call is TRBV3-1, the J call TRBJ1-4; perhaps TRBD1 as D (6 bases). The germline CDR1 and CDR2 sequences are LGHDT and YNNKEL (reference sequence). V was pared by 4 bases and J by 7 bases, with 16 bases between. The CDR3 covers 15 residues. The CDR3 sequence: CASSLTGALTEKLFF. Written as DNA, the CDR3 is TGTGCCAGCAGCCTCACGGGGGCGCTAACTGAAAAACTGTTTTTT.

The chain carries TRBV3-1 and TRBJ2-7; D might be TRBD1 or TRBD2, each matching 5 bases. V dropped 0 bases and J dropped 10 bases, with 13 bases sitting between them. CDR1 and CDR2 from the germline V gene are LGHDT and YNNKEL (reference sequence). The CDR3 is made up of 13 amino acids. The DNA of the CDR3 is TGTGCCAGCAGCCAAGACTGGGACGGCTACCAGTACTTC. This codes for CASSQDWDGYQYF.

The chain is built from TRBV4-3 and TRBJ1-2, with 8 bases identical to TRBD1. The CDR3 runs 14 residues. Unmatched junction bases numbered 3, after V lost 4 bases and J lost 2 bases. Germline V gene sequence: CDR1 LGHNA, CDR2 YSLEER. In DNA form, the CDR3 reads TGCGCCAGCAGCCGCCGGACAGGGAACTATGGCTACACCTTC. As protein: CASSRRTGNYGYTF.

The rearrangement joins TRBV10-3 to TRBJ2-3, with D perhaps given as TRBD1 or TRBD2 (6 bases each). The CDR3 runs 15 residues. V lost 3 bases and J 1 base, leaving 11 bases between the germline ends. Germline V gene sequence: CDR1 ENHRY, CDR2 SYGVKD. The DNA of the CDR3 is TGTGCCATCAGTGAAGCAGGGGAGGGCACAGATACGCAGTATTTT. This translates into CAISEAGEGTDTQYF.

This clonotype showed up just a few times. The rearrangement joins TRBV4-3 to TRBJ2-7; 8 nucleotides match TRBD1. Germline values: CDR1 LGHNA, CDR2 YSLEER. After removal of 5 bases from V and 4 bases from J, the junction contained 13 bases not matched to a gene. The CDR3 runs 16 residues. DNA of the CDR3: TGCGCCAGCAGCGACCAGACCGGGACAGGAACATACGAGCAGTACTTC. Amino acid sequence: CASSDQTGTGTYEQYF.

The chain employs TRBV2 and TRBJ2-3, with 9 bases fitting TRBD2. The trim removed 7 bases at V and 3 bases at J, leaving 8 bases unmatched. This CDR3 spans 15 amino acids. Germline V gene lookup returns CDR1 SNHLY and CDR2 FYNNEI. The DNA for the CDR3 is TGTGCCAGCATGGAGTTGGCGGGAGGGACAGATACGCAGTATTTT. As protein: CASMELAGGTDTQYF.

V is TRBV6-5 and J is TRBJ2-7; TRBD2 agrees at 9 bases. V lost 2 bases and J lost 7; bases outside the gene matches: 9. Germline values: CDR1 MNHEY, CDR2 SVGAGI. This CDR3 has 15 residues. The CDR3 region has the DNA TGTGCCAGCAGTTACCGGCGGACTAGCGATCATGAGCAGTACTTC. Its translation: CASSYRRTSDHEQYF.

This clonotype has only a few counts. The chain recombines TRBV7-6 with TRBJ1-2; tentatively, D is TRBD1 (6 bases). V was cut by 5 bases and J by 2 bases, with 9 bases left in between. CDR1 is SGHVS and CDR2 is FNYEAQ in the germline V gene. The CDR3 covers 13 residues. CDR3 coding DNA: TGTGCCAGCAGCGTTACAGGGAACTATGGCTACACCTTC. It translates to CASSVTGNYGYTF. The whole variable domain, remainder taken from reference TRBV7-6 and TRBJ1-2, is GAGVSQSPRYKVTKRGQDVALRCDPISGHVSLYWYRQALGQGPEFLTYFNYEAQQDKSGLPNDRFSAERPEGSISTLTIQRTEQRDSAMYRCASSVTGNYGYTFGSGTRLTVV.

The J gene is TRBJ2-1, the V gene TRBV6-6, with D possibly being TRBD2 (5 bases). The germline V gene encodes CDR1 MNHNY and CDR2 SVGAGI (reference sequence). V was clipped by 2 bases and J by 5 bases, with 10 bases between them. This CDR3 has 14 residues. The CDR3: CASSYTPRDNEQFF. CDR3 in DNA: TGTGCCAGCAGTTACACGCCGCGGGACAATGAGCAGTTCTTC.

The rearrangement joins TRBV5-1 to TRBJ2-1; TRBD2 matches at 9 bases. The assigned J gene may be wrong: the sequence end matches TRBJ2-7 better. This CDR3 comprises 14 residues. Looked up from germline, CDR1 is SGHRS and CDR2 is YFSETQ. The CDR3 coding sequence is TGCGCCAGCAGCTTTGCTAGCGGGGTAAATGAGCAGTACTTC. Amino acid sequence: CASSFASGVNEQYF.

This chain joins TRBV27 and TRBJ2-4, with a possible D match to TRBD1 (6 bases). Germline V gives CDR1 MNHEY, CDR2 SMNVEV (reference sequence). With 4 bases removed from V and 1 base from J, the gap between germline ends came to 8 bases. The CDR3 is 14 amino acids. CDR3 coding DNA: TGTGCCAGCAGTTCGCAGGGGGCCAAAAACATTCAGTACTTC. This encodes CASSSQGAKNIQYF.

The CDR3 spells CASSLVGNEQYF. CDR3 DNA sequence: TGTGCCAGCAGCTTAGTGGGGAACGAGCAGTACTTC. The chain employs TRBV7-8 and TRBJ2-7; unclear D gene. The germline V and J ends were trimmed by 1 base and 5 bases, with 6 bases remaining between them. In germline, CDR1 is SGHVS, CDR2 FQNEAQ. The CDR3 covers 12 residues.

The chain couples TRBV12-3 or TRBV12-4 to TRBJ1-4; 7 bases align to TRBD1. The CDR3 length is 14 residues. Losses at the gene ends were 5 bases for V and 8 bases for J; bases not matched to a gene: 8. The CDR3 protein is CASSPGTAREKLFF. In DNA, the CDR3 is TGTGCCAGCAGTCCCGGGACAGCTAGGGAAAAACTGTTTTTT.

The chain recombines TRBV12-3 or TRBV12-4 with TRBJ2-1; D may be TRBD1 (6 bases). With 1 base removed from V and 7 bases from J, the gap between germline ends came to 14 bases. The CDR3 spans 15 residues. CDR3 residues: CASSLVLDSVNEQFF. The CDR3 coding sequence is TGTGCCAGCAGTTTAGTCCTGGACAGCGTAAATGAGCAGTTCTTC.

The chain combines TRBV25-1 with TRBJ2-7; D gene uncertain. Deletions cut 11 bases from V and 5 bases from J, with 19 bases between. Germline values: CDR1 MGHDK, CDR2 SYGVNS. The CDR3 covers 13 residues. CDR3 DNA sequence: TGTGCCGGCACCAGGACGAACCTCCACGAGCAGTACTTC. Translated, it gives CAGTRTNLHEQYF.

The rearrangement joins TRBV3-1 to TRBJ1-6, with TRBD1 identical over 9 bases. V lost 1 base to trimming and J lost 8 bases; unmatched junction nucleotides: 6. The length of the CDR3 is 16 residues. In germline, CDR1 is LGHDT, CDR2 YNNKEL (reference sequence). The CDR3 coding sequence is TGTGCCAGCAGCCAAGGCGGGACAGGGAGGGATTCACCCCTCCACTTT. Translating gives CASSQGGTGRDSPLHF.

In regard to this clonotype: One junction end disagrees with the germline gene, perhaps due to a read error. This rearrangement joins TRBV5-1 to TRBJ2-5, with a tentative D call TRBD1 (5 bases). In germline, CDR1 is SGHRS, CDR2 YFSETQ. This CDR3 contains 13 residues. CDR3 region: CASRATGYEIQYF. The CDR3 region has the DNA TGCGCCAGCAGGGCAACAGGATACGAGATCCAGTACTTC.

This clonotype appeared once. This sequence joins TRBV5-5 and TRBJ1-6, with D perhaps matching TRBD1 (5 bases). The CDR3 runs to 17 residues. Germline V lookup: CDR1 SGHKS, CDR2 YYEKEE (reference sequence). V was trimmed by 2 bases and J by 9 bases, leaving 21 bases between them. CDR3 amino acids: CASSLTPPGPGSSPLHF. CDR3 nucleotide sequence: TGTGCCAGCAGCTTAACGCCCCCGGGACCTGGAAGTTCACCCCTCCACTTT.

This clonotype was seen a handful of times. CDR3 coding DNA: TGTGCCAGCAGTTTTGGAGGTCGAGATACGCAGTATTTT. This translates into CASSFGGRDTQYF. The chain links TRBV27 to TRBJ2-3; possible D gene TRBD2, 5 bases. Trimming shortened V by 3 bases and J by 5 bases, and 9 bases separated the two germline ends. CDR3 size: 13 residues. Germline values: CDR1 MNHEY, CDR2 SMNVEV (reference sequence).

In this sample, this clonotype turned up a few times. The chain recombines TRBV5-1 with TRBJ2-1, with D perhaps being TRBD1 or TRBD2 (5 bases each). V lost 7 bases, J lost 8 bases, and 16 bases lay in between. The germline V gene has CDR1 SGHRS and CDR2 YFSETQ. The CDR3 is 13 residues long. CDR3 sequence reads: CASCNGDGDEQFF. Here the CDR3 DNA reads TGCGCCAGCTGTAACGGGGACGGGGATGAGCAGTTCTTC.

The chain has TRBV7-2 and TRBJ1-1; possible D gene TRBD1, 6 bases. This CDR3 has 15 residues. CDR1 and CDR2 (germline): SGHTA, FQGNSA. V lost 3 bases and J 2 bases, leaving 13 bases between the germline ends. This CDR3 reads CASSLMTGGNTEAFF. CDR3 coding DNA: TGTGCCAGCAGCTTGATGACAGGCGGAAACACTGAAGCTTTCTTT.

This clonotype was picked up a small number of times. In DNA form, the CDR3 reads TGTGCCAGCAGCTCTATGGATACGCAGTATTTT. It is translated as CASSSMDTQYF. V gene TRBV5-5 combines with J gene TRBJ2-3; D not certain. The CDR3 spans 11 residues. Germline V gives CDR1 SGHKS, CDR2 YYEKEE (reference sequence). Between the trimmed V and J ends, which lost 3 bases and 6 bases, there was a span of 5 bases.

The chain joins TRBV29-1 to TRBJ1-1, with D unresolved. The CDR3 contains 15 residues. CDR1 SQVTM and CDR2 ANQGSEA come from the germline V gene. V was shortened by 4 bases and J by 1 base, with 16 bases between the two germline ends. CDR3: CSVVLRRFANTEAFF. The CDR3 DNA reads TGCAGCGTTGTCCTGAGGCGATTTGCGAACACTGAAGCTTTCTTT.

The chain joins TRBV9 to TRBJ2-5; no reliable D call. V was cut by 0 bases and J by 5 bases, with 14 bases left in between. Germline-derived CDR1 and CDR2 are SGDLS and YYNGEE. The CDR3 consists of 15 residues. The CDR3 loop reads CASSVVARTWETQYF. CDR3 bases: TGTGCCAGCAGCGTAGTGGCCAGGACGTGGGAGACCCAGTACTTC.

The rearrangement uses TRBV24-1 and TRBJ1-2; D unclear. Trimming took off 4 bases at V and 6 bases at J, with 11 bases between the two ends. CDR3 size: 13 residues. Looked up from germline, CDR1 is KGHDR and CDR2 is SFDVKD. CDR3 loop: CATSEDGRDGYTF. The CDR3 DNA follows: TGTGCCACCAGTGAGGACGGACGGGATGGCTACACCTTC.

Points on this clonotype: One end of the junction varies from germline; a read error may be responsible. J is TRBJ1-5 and V is TRBV5-1; D is perhaps TRBD1 (6 bases). Germline-derived CDR1 and CDR2 are SGHRS and YFSETQ. The CDR3 sequence is 15 residues long. The CDR3: CASSLSPTGGQPRHF. Here the CDR3 DNA reads TGCGCCAGCAGCTTGAGTCCGACGGGGGGCCAGCCCCGGCATTTT.

V gene TRBV28 combines with J gene TRBJ2-3, with TRBD2 matching 9 bases. Germline lookup yields CDR1 MDHEN and CDR2 SYDVKM. CDR3 size: 15 residues. V lost 2 bases, J lost 6 bases, and 6 bases stayed unmatched. The DNA for the CDR3 is TGTGCCAGCAGTTTAGGCGGGGGGGGCCGGGATACGCAGTATTTT. Protein sequence: CASSLGGGGRDTQYF.

The rearrangement links TRBV5-1 to TRBJ2-7, with 10 positions matching TRBD1. CDR1 and CDR2 from the germline V gene are SGHRS and YFSETQ. Unmatched junction bases numbered 6, after V lost 4 bases and J lost 5 bases. This CDR3 has 14 amino acids. CDR3 in DNA: TGCGCCAGCAGCCTGGGACAGGGGATCAACGAGCAGTACTTC. It translates to CASSLGQGINEQYF.

The V gene is TRBV7-2, the J gene TRBJ1-2; D is undetermined. The V gene lost 1 base and the J gene lost 7 bases, with 13 bases spanning the gap. This CDR3 is 14 amino acids long. The V gene's germline CDR1 is SGHTA and CDR2 FQGNSA. CDR3 DNA: TGTGCCAGCAGCTTAGGTGGCGTTGCCTCTGGCTACACCTTC. The encoded protein is CASSLGGVASGYTF.

Details on this clonotype: One end of the junction is discordant with germline, which a read error may explain. The rearrangement joins TRBV7-2 to TRBJ2-1, with TRBD2 as a possible D gene (6 bases). CDR1 is SGHTA, CDR2 FQGNSA, per germline. The CDR3 contains 15 residues. The CDR3 DNA reads TGTGCCAGCAGCGGCCGGGACTTTGATTACAAGGAGCAGTTCTTC. This sequence encodes CASSGRDFDYKEQFF.